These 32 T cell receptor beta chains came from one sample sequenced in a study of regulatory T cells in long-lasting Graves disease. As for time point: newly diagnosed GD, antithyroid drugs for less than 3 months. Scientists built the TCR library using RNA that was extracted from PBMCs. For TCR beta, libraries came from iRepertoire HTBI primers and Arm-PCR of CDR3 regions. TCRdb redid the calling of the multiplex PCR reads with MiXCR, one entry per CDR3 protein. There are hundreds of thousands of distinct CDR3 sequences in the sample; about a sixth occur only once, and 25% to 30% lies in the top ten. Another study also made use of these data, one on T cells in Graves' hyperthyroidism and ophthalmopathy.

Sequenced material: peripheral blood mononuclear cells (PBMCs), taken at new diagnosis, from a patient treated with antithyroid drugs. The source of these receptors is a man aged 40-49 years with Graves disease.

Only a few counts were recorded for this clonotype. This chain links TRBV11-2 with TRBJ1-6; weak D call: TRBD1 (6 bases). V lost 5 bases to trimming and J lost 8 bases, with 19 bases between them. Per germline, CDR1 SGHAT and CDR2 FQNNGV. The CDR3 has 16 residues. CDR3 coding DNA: TGTGCCAGCAGCAAGTGGGGGGGGCCACTAGATTCACCCCTCCACTTT. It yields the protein CASSKWGGPLDSPLHF.

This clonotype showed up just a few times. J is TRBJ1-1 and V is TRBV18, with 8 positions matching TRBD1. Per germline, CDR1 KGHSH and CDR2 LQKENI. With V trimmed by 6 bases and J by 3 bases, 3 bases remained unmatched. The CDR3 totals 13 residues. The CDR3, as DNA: TGTGCCAGCTCCGTACAGGGGGACACTGAAGCTTTCTTT. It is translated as CASSVQGDTEAFF.

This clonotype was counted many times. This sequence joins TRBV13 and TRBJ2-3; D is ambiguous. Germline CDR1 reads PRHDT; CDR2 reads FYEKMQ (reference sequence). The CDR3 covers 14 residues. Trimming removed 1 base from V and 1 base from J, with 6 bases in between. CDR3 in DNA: TGTGCCAGCAGCTTAGAGACGCGCACAGATACGCAGTATTTT. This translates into CASSLETRTDTQYF. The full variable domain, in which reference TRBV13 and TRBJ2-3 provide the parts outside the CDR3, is AAGVIQSPRHLIKEKRETATLKCYPIPRHDTVYWYQQGPGQDPQFLISFYEKMQSDKGSIPDRFSAQQFSDYHSELNMSSLELGDSALYFCASSLETRTDTQYFGPGTRLTVL.

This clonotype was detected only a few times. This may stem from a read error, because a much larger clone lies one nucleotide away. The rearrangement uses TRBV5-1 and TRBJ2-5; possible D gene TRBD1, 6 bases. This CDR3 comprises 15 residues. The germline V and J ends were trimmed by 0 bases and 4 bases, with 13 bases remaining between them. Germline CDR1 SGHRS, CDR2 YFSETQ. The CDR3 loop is CASSLDTGLRETQYF. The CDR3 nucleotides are TGCGCCAGCAGCTTGGACACAGGGTTGAGAGAGACCCAGTACTTC. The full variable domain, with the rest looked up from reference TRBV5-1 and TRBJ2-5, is KAGVTQTPRYLIKTRGQQVTLSCSPISGHRSVSWYQQTPGQGLQFLFEYFSETQRNKGNFPGRFSGRQFSNSRSEMNVSTLELGDSALYLCASSLDTGLRETQYFGPGTRLLVL.

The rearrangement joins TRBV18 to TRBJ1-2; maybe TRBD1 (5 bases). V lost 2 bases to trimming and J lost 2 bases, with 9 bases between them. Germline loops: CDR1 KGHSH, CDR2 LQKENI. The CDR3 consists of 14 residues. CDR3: CASSPIDRNYGYTF. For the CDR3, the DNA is TGTGCCAGCTCACCAATCGACAGAAACTATGGCTACACCTTC.

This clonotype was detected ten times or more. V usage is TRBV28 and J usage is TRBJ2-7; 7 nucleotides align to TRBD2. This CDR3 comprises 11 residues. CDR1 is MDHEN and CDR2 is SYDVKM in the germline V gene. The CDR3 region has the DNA TGTGCGGCGGGGGACTTATACGAGCAGTACTTC. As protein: CAAGDLYEQYF.

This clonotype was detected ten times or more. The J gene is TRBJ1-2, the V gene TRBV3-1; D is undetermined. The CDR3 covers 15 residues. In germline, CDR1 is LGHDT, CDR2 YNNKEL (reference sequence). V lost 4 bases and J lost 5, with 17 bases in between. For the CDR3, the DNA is TGTGCCAGCAGCCCTCGTCACACTCCCTTTTATGGCTACACCTTC. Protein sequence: CASSPRHTPFYGYTF.

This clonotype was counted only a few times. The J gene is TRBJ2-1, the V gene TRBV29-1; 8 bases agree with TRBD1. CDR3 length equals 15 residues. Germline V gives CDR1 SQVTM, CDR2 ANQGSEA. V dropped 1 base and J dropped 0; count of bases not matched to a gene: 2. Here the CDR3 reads CSVEGDRGSYNEQFF. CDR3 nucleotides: TGCAGCGTTGAAGGAGACAGGGGCTCCTACAATGAGCAGTTCTTC.

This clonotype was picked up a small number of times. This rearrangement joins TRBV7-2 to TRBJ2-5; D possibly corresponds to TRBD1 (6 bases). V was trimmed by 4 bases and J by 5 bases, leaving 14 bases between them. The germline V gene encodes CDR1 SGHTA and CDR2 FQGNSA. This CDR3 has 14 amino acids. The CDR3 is CASSSQGQMETQYF. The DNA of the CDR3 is TGTGCCAGCAGCTCACAGGGCCAGATGGAGACCCAGTACTTC.

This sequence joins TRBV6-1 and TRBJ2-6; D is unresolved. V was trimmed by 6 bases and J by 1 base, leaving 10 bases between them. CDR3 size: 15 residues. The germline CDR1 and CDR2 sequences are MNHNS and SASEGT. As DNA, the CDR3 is TGTGCCAGCAGGCCCAAAGAGTCTGGGGCCAACGTCCTGACTTTC. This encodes CASRPKESGANVLTF.

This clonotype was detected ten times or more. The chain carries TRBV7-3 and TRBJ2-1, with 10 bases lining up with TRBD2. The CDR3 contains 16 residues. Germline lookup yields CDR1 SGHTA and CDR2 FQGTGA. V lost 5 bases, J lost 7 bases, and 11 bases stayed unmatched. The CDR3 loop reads CASSQRSGGGLNEQFF. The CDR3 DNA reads TGTGCCAGCAGCCAACGAAGCGGGGGGGGGTTAAATGAGCAGTTCTTC.

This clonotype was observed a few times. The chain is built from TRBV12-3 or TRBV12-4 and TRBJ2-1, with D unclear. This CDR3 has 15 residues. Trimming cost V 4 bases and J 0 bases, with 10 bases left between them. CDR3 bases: TGTGCCAGCAGTTCCGCCCCCGGCTCCTACAATGAGCAGTTCTTC. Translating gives CASSSAPGSYNEQFF.

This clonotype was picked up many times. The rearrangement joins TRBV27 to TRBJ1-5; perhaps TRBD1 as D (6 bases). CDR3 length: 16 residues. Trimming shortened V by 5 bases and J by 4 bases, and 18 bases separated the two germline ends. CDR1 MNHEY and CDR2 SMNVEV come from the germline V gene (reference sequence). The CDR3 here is CASSARGDTENQPQHF. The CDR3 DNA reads TGTGCCAGCAGTGCCCGTGGGGACACAGAGAATCAGCCCCAGCATTTT.

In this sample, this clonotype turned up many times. The CDR3 is CSARDRPYEQYF. The CDR3 nucleotides read TGCAGTGCTAGGGACAGGCCCTACGAGCAGTACTTC. The chain carries TRBV20-1 and TRBJ2-7; 7 bases line up with TRBD1. The CDR3 consists of 12 residues. Trimming removed 3 bases from V and 2 bases from J; junction bases left unmatched: 1. CDR1 is DFQATT and CDR2 is SNEGSKA in the germline V gene (reference sequence).

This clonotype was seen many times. The CDR3 coding sequence is TGCAGTGCTAGATTCCCAAACAGTTTTCAACAGTACTTC. Its translation is CSARFPNSFQQYF. This chain connects TRBV20-1 to TRBJ2-7; no reliable D call. Trimming shortened V by 2 bases and J by 10 bases, and 18 bases separated the two germline ends. This CDR3 has 13 residues. Germline lookup yields CDR1 DFQATT and CDR2 SNEGSKA (reference sequence).

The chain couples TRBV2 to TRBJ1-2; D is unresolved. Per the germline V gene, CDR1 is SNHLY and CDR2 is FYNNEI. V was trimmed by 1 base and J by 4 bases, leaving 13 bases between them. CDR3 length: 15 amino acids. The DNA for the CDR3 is TGTGCCAGCAGTGAAGGGGCAGGAAGGGCCTATGGCTACACCTTC. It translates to CASSEGAGRAYGYTF. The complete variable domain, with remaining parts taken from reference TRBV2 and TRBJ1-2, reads EPEVTQTPSHQVTQMGQEVILRCVPISNHLYFYWYRQILGQKVEFLVSFYNNEISEKSEIFDDQFSVERPDGSNFTLKIRSTKLEDSAMYFCASSEGAGRAYGYTFGSGTRLTVV.

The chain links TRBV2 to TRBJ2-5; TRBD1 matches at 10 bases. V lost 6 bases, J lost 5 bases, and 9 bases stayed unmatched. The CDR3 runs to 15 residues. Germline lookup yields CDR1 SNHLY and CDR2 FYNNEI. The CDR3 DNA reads TGTGCCAGCAGCCCCGACAGGGGGCGCTGGGAGACCCAGTACTTC. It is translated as CASSPDRGRWETQYF.

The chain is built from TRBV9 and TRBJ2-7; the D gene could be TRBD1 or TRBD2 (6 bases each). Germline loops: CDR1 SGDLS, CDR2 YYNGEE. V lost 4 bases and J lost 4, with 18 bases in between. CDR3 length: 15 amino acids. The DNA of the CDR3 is TGTGCCAGCAGCCCCTCCCCGGGGGCCCCTTACGAGCAGTACTTC. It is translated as CASSPSPGAPYEQYF.

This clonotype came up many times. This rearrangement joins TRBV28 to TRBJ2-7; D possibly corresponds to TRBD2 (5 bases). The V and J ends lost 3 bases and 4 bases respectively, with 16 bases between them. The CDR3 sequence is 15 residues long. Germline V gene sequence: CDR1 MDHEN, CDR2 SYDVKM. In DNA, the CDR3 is TGTGCCAGCAGTTTTGGCCCACCGGGGAGTTACGAGCAGTACTTC. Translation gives CASSFGPPGSYEQYF. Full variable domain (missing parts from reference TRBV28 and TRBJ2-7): DVKVTQSSRYLVKRTGEKVFLECVQDMDHENMFWYRQDPGLGLRLIYFSYDVKMKEKGDIPEGYSVSREKKERFSLILESASTNQTSMYLCASSFGPPGSYEQYFGPGTRLTVT.

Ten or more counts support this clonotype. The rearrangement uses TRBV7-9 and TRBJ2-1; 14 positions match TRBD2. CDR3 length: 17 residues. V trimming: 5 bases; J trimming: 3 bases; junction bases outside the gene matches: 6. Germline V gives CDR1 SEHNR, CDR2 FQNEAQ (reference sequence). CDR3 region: CASSLGTSGGFYNEQFF. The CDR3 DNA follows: TGTGCCAGCAGCCTAGGGACTAGCGGGGGTTTCTACAATGAGCAGTTCTTC.

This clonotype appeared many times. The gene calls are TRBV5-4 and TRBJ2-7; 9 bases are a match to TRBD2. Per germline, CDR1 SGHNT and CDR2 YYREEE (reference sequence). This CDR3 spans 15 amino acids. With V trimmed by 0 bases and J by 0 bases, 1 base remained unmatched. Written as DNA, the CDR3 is TGTGCCAGCAGCTTGGAGCGGGGGGTCTCCTACGAGCAGTACTTC. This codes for CASSLERGVSYEQYF.

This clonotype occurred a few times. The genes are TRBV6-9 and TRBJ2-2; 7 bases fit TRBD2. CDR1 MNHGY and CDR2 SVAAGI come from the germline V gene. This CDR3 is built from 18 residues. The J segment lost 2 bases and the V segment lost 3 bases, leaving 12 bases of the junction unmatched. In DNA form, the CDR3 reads TGTGCCAGCAGTTACCCGGGACTACCGTCATATAACACCGGGGAGCTGTTTTTT. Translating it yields CASSYPGLPSYNTGELFF.

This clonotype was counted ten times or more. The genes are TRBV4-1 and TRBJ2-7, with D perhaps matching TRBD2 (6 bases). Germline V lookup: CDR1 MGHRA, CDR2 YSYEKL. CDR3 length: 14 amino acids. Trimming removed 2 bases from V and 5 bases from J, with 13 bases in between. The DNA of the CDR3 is TGCGCCAGCAGCCAAACGCGGGGTGGAAACGAGCAGTACTTC. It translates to CASSQTRGGNEQYF.

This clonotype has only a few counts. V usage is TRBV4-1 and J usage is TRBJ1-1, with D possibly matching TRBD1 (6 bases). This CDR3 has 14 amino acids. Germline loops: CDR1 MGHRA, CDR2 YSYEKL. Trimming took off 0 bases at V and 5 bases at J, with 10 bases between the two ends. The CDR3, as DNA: TGCGCCAGCAGCCAAGAAATAGGGGGAACTGAAGCTTTCTTT. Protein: CASSQEIGGTEAFF.

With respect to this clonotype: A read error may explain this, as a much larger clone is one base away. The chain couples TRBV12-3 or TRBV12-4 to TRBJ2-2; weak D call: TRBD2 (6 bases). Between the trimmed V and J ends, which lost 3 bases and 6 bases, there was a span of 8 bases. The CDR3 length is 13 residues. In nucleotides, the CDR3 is TGTGCCAGCAGTTTTTGGGGGGCCGGGGAGCTGTTTTTT. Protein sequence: CASSFWGAGELFF.

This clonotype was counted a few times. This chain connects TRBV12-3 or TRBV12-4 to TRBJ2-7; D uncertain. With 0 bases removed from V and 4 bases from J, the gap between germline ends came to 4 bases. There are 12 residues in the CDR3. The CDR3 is CASSLAAYEQYF. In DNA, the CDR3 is TGTGCCAGCAGTTTAGCGGCTTACGAGCAGTACTTC.

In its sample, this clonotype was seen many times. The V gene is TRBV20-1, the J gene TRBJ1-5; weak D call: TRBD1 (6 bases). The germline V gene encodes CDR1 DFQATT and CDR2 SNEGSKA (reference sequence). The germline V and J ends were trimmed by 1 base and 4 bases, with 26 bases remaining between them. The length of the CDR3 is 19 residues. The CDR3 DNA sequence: TGCAGTGCTAGAGGAACAATAAGGGGGTTAAGTTATAGTAATCAGCCCCAGCATTTT. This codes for CSARGTIRGLSYSNQPQHF.

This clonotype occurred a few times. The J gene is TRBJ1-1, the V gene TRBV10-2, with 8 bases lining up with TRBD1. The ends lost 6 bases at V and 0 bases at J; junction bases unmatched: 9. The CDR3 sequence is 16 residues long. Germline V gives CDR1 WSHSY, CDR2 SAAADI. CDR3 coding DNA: TGCGCCAGCAGGAAAGGACAGGGTTACATGAACACTGAAGCTTTCTTT. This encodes CASRKGQGYMNTEAFF.

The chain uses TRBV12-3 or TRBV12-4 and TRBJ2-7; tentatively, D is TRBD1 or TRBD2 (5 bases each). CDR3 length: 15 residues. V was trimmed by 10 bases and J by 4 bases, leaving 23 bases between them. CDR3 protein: CANRLGRRSFYEQYF. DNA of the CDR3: TGTGCCAACAGGCTTGGGAGAAGGAGCTTTTACGAGCAGTACTTC.

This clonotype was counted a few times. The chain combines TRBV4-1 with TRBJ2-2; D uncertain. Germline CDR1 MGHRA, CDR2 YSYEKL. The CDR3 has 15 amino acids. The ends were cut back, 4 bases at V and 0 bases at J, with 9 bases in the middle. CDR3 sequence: CASSRMTANTGELFF. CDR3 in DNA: TGCGCCAGCAGCCGAATGACGGCGAACACCGGGGAGCTGTTTTTT.

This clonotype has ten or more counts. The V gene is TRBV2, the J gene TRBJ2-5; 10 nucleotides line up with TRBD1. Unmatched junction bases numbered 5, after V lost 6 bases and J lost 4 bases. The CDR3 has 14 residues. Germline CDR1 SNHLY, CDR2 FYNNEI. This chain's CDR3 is CASRRDRGGETQYF. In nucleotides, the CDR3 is TGTGCCAGCAGACGGGACAGGGGAGGAGAGACCCAGTACTTC.

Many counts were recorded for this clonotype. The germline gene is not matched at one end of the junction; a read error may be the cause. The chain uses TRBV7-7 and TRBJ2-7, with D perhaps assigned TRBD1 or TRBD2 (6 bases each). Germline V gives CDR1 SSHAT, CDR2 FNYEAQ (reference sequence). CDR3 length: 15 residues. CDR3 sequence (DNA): TGTGCTAGCAGCTTAGCGGCAGGGGACACCTACGAGCAGTACTTC. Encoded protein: CASSLAAGDTYEQYF.